This T cell receptor beta chain was sequenced in a study of human T cells and chemical hapten exposure. TCRdb fed the RACE reads into MiXCR, producing one record per CDR3 protein. The repertoire has approximately 80,000 distinct CDR3 sequences, around 11% of them found once; the top ten carry approximately 4.4%. This CDR3 spans 13 amino acids. Trimming cost V 6 bases and J 7 bases; bases outside gene matches: 8. Looked up from germline, CDR1 is MNHNY and CDR2 is SVGAGI (reference sequence). This sample's time point: patch test 1, 2 weeks after DPC sensitization. The treatment is: therapeutic diphenylcyclopropenone sensitization with weekly scalp DPC. There are many counts of this clonotype.

The material sequenced was whole blood, taken in connection with sensitization to the hapten diphenylcyclopropenone (DPC). The chain links TRBV6-6 to TRBJ2-7, with TRBD2 matching over 8 bases. This receptor was identified in a woman aged 50 to 60 with alopecia areata. Some clones in this sample may be carry-over from other donors' samples. This chain's CDR3 is CASRRGGAQEQYF. The CDR3 nucleotides read TGTGCCAGCAGACGGGGGGGGGCCCAAGAGCAGTACTTC.